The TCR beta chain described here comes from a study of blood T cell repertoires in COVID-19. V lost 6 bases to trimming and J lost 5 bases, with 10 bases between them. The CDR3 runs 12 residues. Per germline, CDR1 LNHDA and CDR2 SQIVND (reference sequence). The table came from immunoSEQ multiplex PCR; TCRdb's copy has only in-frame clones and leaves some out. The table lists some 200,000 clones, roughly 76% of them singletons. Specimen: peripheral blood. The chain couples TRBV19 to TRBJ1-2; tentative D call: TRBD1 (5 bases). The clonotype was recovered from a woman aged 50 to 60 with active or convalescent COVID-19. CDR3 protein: CASSQGWYGYTF. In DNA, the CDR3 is TGTGCCAGTAGCCAGGGTTGGTATGGCTACACCTTC.